This T cell receptor (beta chain) was retrieved from a study of T-cell memory formation after mild COVID-19. Study overall: In these data, TCR clusters were largely donor specific.

This clonotype has just a few counts. With 6 bases clipped from V and 0 bases from J, the junction kept 6 bases outside the gene matches. The CDR3 runs to 15 residues. Germline V gene data show CDR1 as SNHLY and CDR2 as FYNNEI. 5'RACE with constant-segment primers built TCRalpha and TCRbeta cDNA libraries with UMIs. MiXCR, applied by TCRdb to the 5' RACE reads, yields one record per CDR3 protein. The sample lists roughly 240,000 distinct CDR3 sequences, less than 20% occurring once. Sequenced material: PBMCs or a T cell subset sorted from them (not recorded which). The rearrangement uses TRBV2 and TRBJ1-1, with 8 bases that match TRBD1. This TCR came from an adult woman who had mild COVID-19 (a few samples of this study predate the infection). Cell type and time point are not known. This CDR3 is CASRTQGGLNTEAFF. The CDR3 coding sequence is TGTGCCAGCAGAACACAGGGGGGTTTGAACACTGAAGCTTTCTTT.